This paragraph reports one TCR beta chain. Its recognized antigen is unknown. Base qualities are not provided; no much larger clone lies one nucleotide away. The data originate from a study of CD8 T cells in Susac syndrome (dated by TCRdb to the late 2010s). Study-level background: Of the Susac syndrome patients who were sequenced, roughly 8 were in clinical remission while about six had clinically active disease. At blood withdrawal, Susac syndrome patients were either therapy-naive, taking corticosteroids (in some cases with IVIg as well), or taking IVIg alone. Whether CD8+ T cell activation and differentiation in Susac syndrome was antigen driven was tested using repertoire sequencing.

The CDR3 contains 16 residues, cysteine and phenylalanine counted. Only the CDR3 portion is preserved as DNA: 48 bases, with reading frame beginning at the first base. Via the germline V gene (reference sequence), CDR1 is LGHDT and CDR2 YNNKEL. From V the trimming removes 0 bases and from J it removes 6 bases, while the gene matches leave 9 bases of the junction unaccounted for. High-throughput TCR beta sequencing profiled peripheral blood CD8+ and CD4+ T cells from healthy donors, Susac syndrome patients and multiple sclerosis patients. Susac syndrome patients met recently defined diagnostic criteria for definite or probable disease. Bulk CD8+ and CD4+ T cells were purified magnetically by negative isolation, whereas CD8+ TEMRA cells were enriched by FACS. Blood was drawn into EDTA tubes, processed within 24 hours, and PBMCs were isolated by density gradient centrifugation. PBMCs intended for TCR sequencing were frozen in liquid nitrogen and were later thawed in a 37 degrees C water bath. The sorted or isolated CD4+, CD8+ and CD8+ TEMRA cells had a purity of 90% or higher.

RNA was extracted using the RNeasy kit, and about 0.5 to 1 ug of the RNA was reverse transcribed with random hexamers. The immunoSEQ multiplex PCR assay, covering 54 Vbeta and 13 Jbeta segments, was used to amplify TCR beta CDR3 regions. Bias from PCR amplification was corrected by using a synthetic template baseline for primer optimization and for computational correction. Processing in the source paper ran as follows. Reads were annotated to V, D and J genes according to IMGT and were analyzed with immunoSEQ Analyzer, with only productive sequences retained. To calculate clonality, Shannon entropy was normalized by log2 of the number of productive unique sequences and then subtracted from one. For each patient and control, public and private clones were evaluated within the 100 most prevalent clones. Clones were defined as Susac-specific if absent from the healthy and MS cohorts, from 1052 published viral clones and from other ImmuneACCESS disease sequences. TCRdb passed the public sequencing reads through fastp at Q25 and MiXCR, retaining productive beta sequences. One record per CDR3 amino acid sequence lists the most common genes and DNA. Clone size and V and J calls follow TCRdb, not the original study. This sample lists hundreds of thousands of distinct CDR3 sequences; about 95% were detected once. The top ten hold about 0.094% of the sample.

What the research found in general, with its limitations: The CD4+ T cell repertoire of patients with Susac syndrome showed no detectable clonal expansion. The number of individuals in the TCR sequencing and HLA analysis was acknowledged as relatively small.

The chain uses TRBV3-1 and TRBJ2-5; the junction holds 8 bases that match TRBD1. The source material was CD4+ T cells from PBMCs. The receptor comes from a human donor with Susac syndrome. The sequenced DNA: TGTGCCAGCAGCCAAGACATCCTAGACAGGGGTCAGACCCAGTACTTC. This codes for CASSQDILDRGQTQYF.